The 5 T cell receptor beta chains presented below share a single source sample, sequenced in a study of T cells in Graves' hyperthyroidism and ophthalmopathy. RNA transcripts gave rise to amplified TCR beta CDR3 regions. The study used the HTBI primer set for a first-round RT-PCR of the TCR CDR3. TCRdb fed the multiplex PCR reads into MiXCR, producing one record per CDR3 protein. The sample consists of approximately 480,000 distinct CDR3 sequences, roughly 20% of them appearing once. Source material: blood. All receptors derive from a man between 18 and 35 years old with Graves' hyperthyroidism.

The chain has TRBV12-3 or TRBV12-4 and TRBJ2-2, with D hard to call. The CDR3 loop spans 16 amino acids. Trimming left V 3 bases short and J 0 bases short, with 11 bases between. The CDR3 spells CASSFMAISNTGELFF. In DNA form, the CDR3 reads TGTGCCAGCAGTTTCATGGCGATCTCGAACACCGGGGAGCTGTTTTTT.

This clonotype was counted ten times or more. The rearrangement uses TRBV5-4 and TRBJ1-1; D is unresolved. The CDR3 contains 12 residues. In germline, CDR1 is SGHNT, CDR2 YYREEE (reference sequence). Trimming removed 0 bases at V and 7 bases at J, with 7 bases between. CDR3 bases: TGTGCCAGCAGCTTGGACAGTATTGAAGCTTTCTTT. Protein: CASSLDSIEAFF.

This clonotype was counted many times. Sequence at one end of the junction differs from germline and may be a read error. V usage is TRBV20-1 and J usage is TRBJ2-5, with D possibly being TRBD1 (5 bases). CDR3 length equals 15 residues. CDR1 and CDR2 from the germline V gene are DFQATT and SNEGSKA (reference sequence). The CDR3, as DNA: TGCAGTGCCAGAGAAACTGGGGCAGTCCAAGAGACCCAGTACTTC. Its translation: CSARETGAVQETQYF.

This clonotype has only a few counts. J is TRBJ1-6 and V is TRBV13, with 10 bases that match TRBD1. The CDR3 is 18 residues long. The germline gives CDR1 PRHDT, CDR2 FYEKMQ (reference sequence). The ends lost 3 bases at V and 10 bases at J; junction bases unmatched: 15. The CDR3 spells CASSFALPTGGRNSPLHF. CDR3 nucleotides: TGTGCCAGCAGCTTTGCCCTCCCGACAGGGGGCAGGAACTCACCCCTCCACTTT. The full variable domain, with the rest looked up from reference TRBV13 and TRBJ1-6, is AAGVIQSPRHLIKEKRETATLKCYPIPRHDTVYWYQQGPGQDPQFLISFYEKMQSDKGSIPDRFSAQQFSDYHSELNMSSLELGDSALYFCASSFALPTGGRNSPLHFGNGTRLTVT.

Points on this clonotype: This clone may be a read error of a much larger clone one base away. This rearrangement joins TRBV11-2 to TRBJ2-7; 11 nucleotides align to TRBD2. This CDR3 comprises 14 residues. Germline V CDR1 and CDR2: SGHAT, FQNNGV. This CDR3 reads CASSLEGLAEKQDF. For the CDR3, the DNA is TGTGCCAGCAGCTTAGAGGGACTAGCGGAAAAGCAGGACTTC.